Each of the 30 T cell receptor beta chains below was sequenced from the same sample in a study of molecular identifiers for immune sequencing clone quantification. In TCRdb, the PCR reads were re-called with MiXCR into one record per CDR3 protein. The sample records a few hundred thousand distinct CDR3 sequences, approximately 25% being singletons. The sequencing input was naive CD8+ T cells from blood, with Jurkat cell RNA spiked in. This sample's subset: FACS-sorted CD8+CD4-CCR7+CD45RA+ naive T cells. Source of these receptors: a human donor in good health. Some libraries in this study had Jurkat cell RNA spiked in.

The table lists this clonotype with a few counts. The rearrangement uses TRBV7-2 and TRBJ2-7; D might be TRBD1 or TRBD2, each matching 5 bases. Trimming pared 3 bases from V and 0 bases from J, leaving 12 bases between. Germline V gene data show CDR1 as SGHTA and CDR2 as FQGNSA. This CDR3 contains 15 residues. The CDR3, as DNA: TGTGCCAGCAGCTTTATCGGGGCTGCCTCCTACGAGCAGTACTTC. Residues: CASSFIGAASYEQYF. Filled out from reference TRBV7-2 and TRBJ2-7, the complete variable domain reads GAGVSQSPSNKVTEKGKDVELRCDPISGHTALYWYRQSLGQGLEFLIYFQGNSAPDKSGLPSDRFSAERTGGSVSTLTIQRTQQEDSAVYLCASSFIGAASYEQYFGPGTRLTVT.

The CDR3 DNA reads as TGTGCCTGGAGCCGGGACATGTACAATGAGCAGTTCTTC. Its protein product is CAWSRDMYNEQFF. The chain joins TRBV30 to TRBJ2-1; the D gene is possibly TRBD1 (6 bases). This CDR3 is built from 13 residues. CDR1 is GTSNPN and CDR2 is SVGIG in the germline V gene (reference sequence). Trimming pared 3 bases from V and 4 bases from J, leaving 10 bases between. Filled out from reference TRBV30 and TRBJ2-1, the complete variable domain reads SQTIHQWPATLVQPVGSPLSLECTVEGTSNPNLYWYRQAAGRGLQLLFYSVGIGQISSEVPQNLSASRPQDRQFILSSKKLLLSDSGFYLCAWSRDMYNEQFFGPGTRLTVL.

This chain connects TRBV27 to TRBJ2-3; the match to TRBD2 covers 7 bases. Germline V CDR1 and CDR2: MNHEY, SMNVEV (reference sequence). Germline trimming cut 5 bases from V and 3 bases from J; bases unmatched to any gene: 14. The CDR3 has 17 residues. CDR3 amino acids: CASSLIVPAGLTDTQYF. In DNA form, the CDR3 reads TGTGCCAGCAGTCTTATCGTCCCAGCGGGATTGACAGATACGCAGTATTTT.

The sample holds a few counts of this clonotype. The rearrangement uses TRBV7-2 and TRBJ2-7, with TRBD2 matching 12 bases. This CDR3 is 17 amino acids long. The junction had 8 bases not matched to a gene; V was cut back by 4 bases and J by 1 base. Germline loops: CDR1 SGHTA, CDR2 FQGNSA. The CDR3 is CASSSNPGLAGSYEQYF. The CDR3 coding sequence is TGTGCCAGCAGCTCAAATCCGGGACTAGCGGGTTCCTACGAGCAGTACTTC.

This clonotype was seen repeatedly, ten times or more. CDR3 amino acids: CASSPRDQVPDTQYF. The CDR3 DNA is TGTGCCAGCAGCCCCCGGGACCAGGTGCCAGATACGCAGTATTTT. The chain joins TRBV7-8 to TRBJ2-3, with D perhaps TRBD1 or TRBD2 (5 bases each). This CDR3 is 15 amino acids long. Germline V CDR1 and CDR2: SGHVS, FQNEAQ. V shed 5 bases and J shed 4 bases, with 16 bases lying between them.

There are many counts of this clonotype. The chain employs TRBV7-2 and TRBJ2-5; D gene ambiguous. The germline V gene encodes CDR1 SGHTA and CDR2 FQGNSA. The CDR3 length is 15 residues. V lost 5 bases and J lost 1, with 14 bases in between. The CDR3 DNA reads TGTGCCAGCAGCCCCCGCTCGGCGGCCCAAGAGACCCAGTACTTC. It encodes CASSPRSAAQETQYF.

This clonotype came up many times. The rearrangement links TRBV29-1 to TRBJ1-1, with D perhaps matching TRBD1 (5 bases). V lost 2 bases and J lost 1, with 14 bases in between. Germline V gene sequence: CDR1 SQVTM, CDR2 ANQGSEA. The CDR3 is made up of 15 amino acids. CDR3 nucleotides: TGCAGCGTTGAAAGAACCGGGGCGCAGAACACTGAAGCTTTCTTT. This gives the protein CSVERTGAQNTEAFF.

This chain links TRBV12-3 or TRBV12-4 with TRBJ2-3, with TRBD1 identical over 7 bases. J was trimmed by 5 bases and V by 3 bases; bases with no gene match: 5. The CDR3 is 14 amino acids. CDR3: CASSLRGRVDTQYF. The CDR3, as DNA: TGTGCCAGCAGTTTGAGGGGGCGGGTAGATACGCAGTATTTT.

The table lists this clonotype with many counts. The chain carries TRBV7-2 and TRBJ2-3; 9 nucleotides align to TRBD2. CDR3 length: 16 amino acids. The V segment lost 3 bases and the J segment 3 bases; nucleotides outside the gene matches: 7. In germline, CDR1 is SGHTA, CDR2 FQGNSA. CDR3 DNA sequence: TGTGCCAGCAGCTTTTCGCTAGCGGGACTTACAGATACGCAGTATTTT. It is translated as CASSFSLAGLTDTQYF. Full variable domain (missing parts from reference TRBV7-2 and TRBJ2-3): GAGVSQSPSNKVTEKGKDVELRCDPISGHTALYWYRQSLGQGLEFLIYFQGNSAPDKSGLPSDRFSAERTGGSVSTLTIQRTQQEDSAVYLCASSFSLAGLTDTQYFGPGTRLTVL.

This clonotype was detected ten times or more. V gene TRBV6-5 combines with J gene TRBJ1-5, with no clear D. Trimming left V 2 bases short and J 5 bases short, with 7 bases between. This CDR3 has 13 amino acids. Germline assignment: CDR1 MNHEY and CDR2 SVGAGI. The CDR3 coding sequence is TGTGCCAGCAGTTACGCGTATGATCAGCCCCAGCATTTT. Translating gives CASSYAYDQPQHF.

This clonotype was detected ten times or more. The chain recombines TRBV4-3 with TRBJ1-3; D is undetermined. CDR3 size: 14 residues. Germline CDR1 and CDR2: LGHNA and YSLEER. Trimming removed 0 bases at V and 4 bases at J, with 7 bases between. The CDR3 is CASSQDRGGNTIYF. Here the CDR3 DNA reads TGCGCCAGCAGCCAAGATCGAGGCGGAAACACCATATATTTT.

Many counts were recorded for this clonotype. This chain uses TRBV14 with TRBJ2-3, with D maybe TRBD2 (6 bases). CDR1 is SGHDN, CDR2 FVKESK, per germline. V was trimmed by 4 bases and J by 1 base, leaving 18 bases between them. The CDR3 extends over 17 amino acids. CDR3 sequence (DNA): TGTGCCAGCAGCCGATACAAGGAGGGCGGAGGCACAGATACGCAGTATTTT. It is translated as CASSRYKEGGGTDTQYF.

The CDR3 region has the DNA TGCGCCAGCAGCCTGGGGGCCGTCGAGCGGGAGCAGTACTTC. It encodes CASSLGAVEREQYF. The V and J genes are TRBV5-1 and TRBJ2-7; a possible D gene is TRBD1 (6 bases). Germline V lookup: CDR1 SGHRS, CDR2 YFSETQ. V dropped 4 bases and J dropped 7 bases, with 18 bases sitting between them. This CDR3 region has 14 residues.

The chain joins TRBV4-1 to TRBJ1-5, with TRBD1 matching 9 bases. Germline lookup yields CDR1 MGHRA and CDR2 YSYEKL. The CDR3 sequence is 14 residues long. V was pared by 5 bases and J by 5 bases, with 4 bases of the junction left unmatched. The CDR3 here is CASSTRDRDQPQHF. CDR3 bases: TGCGCCAGCAGCACACGGGACAGGGATCAGCCCCAGCATTTT.

The V and J genes are TRBV6-2 or TRBV6-3 and TRBJ2-5; tentative D call: TRBD1 (6 bases). The germline V and J ends were trimmed by 0 bases and 4 bases, with 21 bases remaining between them. Per germline, CDR1 MNHEY and CDR2 SVGEGT. The CDR3 has 18 amino acids. The CDR3 DNA sequence: TGTGCCAGCAGTTACTCGAGTAGGGGACAACCAATCCGAGAGACCCAGTACTTC. Protein product: CASSYSSRGQPIRETQYF.

The V call is TRBV6-5, the J call TRBJ1-2; D gene unclear. The germline CDR1 and CDR2 sequences are MNHEY and SVGAGI. CDR3 length: 16 amino acids. The V end lost 5 bases, the J end lost 3 bases, and 19 bases lay between the germline ends. The CDR3 loop is CASSTPREPPHYGYTF. CDR3 sequence (DNA): TGTGCCAGCAGTACCCCTAGAGAACCACCCCACTATGGCTACACCTTC.

This rearrangement joins TRBV2 to TRBJ1-5; D perhaps matches TRBD1 (5 bases). CDR3 size: 16 residues. The V end was cut by 2 bases, the J end by 4 bases, with 15 bases between. CDR1 and CDR2 (germline): SNHLY, FYNNEI. The CDR3 bases are TGTGCCAGCAGTGAATTTGGATGGCAGGGAAATCAGCCCCAGCATTTT. This gives the protein CASSEFGWQGNQPQHF.

This chain links TRBV6-1 with TRBJ2-7; perhaps TRBD2 as D (5 bases). The germline CDR1 and CDR2 sequences are MNHNS and SASEGT. Trimming removed 4 bases from V and 9 bases from J, with 16 bases in between. CDR3 length: 13 amino acids. The CDR3 loop is CASSVAGNYRQYF. The CDR3, as DNA: TGTGCCAGCAGTGTAGCCGGGAATTACAGGCAGTACTTC.

V and J are TRBV7-6 and TRBJ1-1, with D possibly TRBD1 on 5 matching bases. Germline V gene lookup returns CDR1 SGHVS and CDR2 FNYEAQ. V was clipped by 1 base and J by 7 bases, with 13 bases between them. CDR3 length equals 14 residues. The CDR3 sequence is CASSLEEWGFEAFF. DNA for the CDR3: TGTGCCAGCAGCTTAGAAGAATGGGGGTTTGAAGCTTTCTTT. The full variable domain, with the rest looked up from reference TRBV7-6 and TRBJ1-1, is GAGVSQSPRYKVTKRGQDVALRCDPISGHVSLYWYRQALGQGPEFLTYFNYEAQQDKSGLPNDRFSAERPEGSISTLTIQRTEQRDSAMYRCASSLEEWGFEAFFGQGTRLTVV.

V usage is TRBV5-6 and J usage is TRBJ1-6; a possible D gene is TRBD1 (6 bases). Trimming left V 3 bases short and J 8 bases short, with 15 bases between. The CDR3 has 15 residues. Germline V gene lookup returns CDR1 SGHDT and CDR2 YYEEEE. This CDR3 reads CASSSARDTYSPLHF. DNA for the CDR3: TGTGCCAGCAGCTCGGCCCGGGACACTTATTCACCCCTCCACTTT.

Points on this clonotype: Just one base apart from a much larger clone, this may be a read error. The rearrangement links TRBV5-4 to TRBJ2-1, with D unresolved. The germline CDR1 and CDR2 sequences are SGHNT and YYREEE (reference sequence). The CDR3 extends over 14 amino acids. The DNA of the CDR3 is TGTGCCGGCAGCTCGGGTCTTTACGGCAATGAGCAGTTCTTC. Protein sequence: CAGSSGLYGNEQFF.

This clonotype was detected a few times. The CDR3 region is CSAREVGSGSTDTQYF. In DNA, the CDR3 is TGCAGTGCTAGAGAAGTTGGTAGCGGATCCACAGATACGCAGTATTTT. The rearrangement uses TRBV20-1 and TRBJ2-3, with D possibly TRBD2 on 6 matching bases. Germline V gene lookup returns CDR1 DFQATT and CDR2 SNEGSKA (reference sequence). The ends were cut back, 0 bases at V and 2 bases at J, with 15 bases in the middle. This CDR3 comprises 16 residues.

This clonotype was found many times. This sequence joins TRBV7-9 and TRBJ2-3; D gene ambiguous. V was shortened by 5 bases and J by 4 bases, with 19 bases between the two germline ends. The CDR3 contains 16 residues. Per germline, CDR1 SEHNR and CDR2 FQNEAQ (reference sequence). The CDR3 DNA is TGTGCCAGCAGCCCGATCTTAGAAATCAAGTCAGATACGCAGTATTTT. Its translation is CASSPILEIKSDTQYF. Supplemented by reference TRBV7-9 and TRBJ2-3, the full variable domain reads DTGVSQNPRHKITKRGQNVTFRCDPISEHNRLYWYRQTLGQGPEFLTYFQNEAQLEKSRLLSDRFSAERPKGSFSTLEIQRTEQGDSAMYLCASSPILEIKSDTQYFGPGTRLTVL.

J is TRBJ1-1 and V is TRBV12-3 or TRBV12-4, with D tentatively TRBD1 (6 bases). V was cut by 7 bases and J by 2 bases, with 14 bases left in between. The CDR3 runs 14 residues. CDR3 protein: CASTLAGENTEAFF. The CDR3, as DNA: TGTGCCAGCACCCTGGCAGGGGAAAACACTGAAGCTTTCTTT.

For this clonotype: Being one base from a much bigger clone, this may be a read error. V is TRBV20-1 and J is TRBJ2-1; TRBD2 might be the D (6 bases). Germline-derived CDR1 and CDR2 are DFQATT and SNEGSKA (reference sequence). The ends were cut back, 5 bases at V and 7 bases at J, with 21 bases in the middle. The CDR3 is made up of 15 amino acids. CDR3 residues: CSAPPATLARNEQFF. In DNA form, the CDR3 reads TGCAGTGCTCCCCCTGCTACCCTAGCGCGGAATGAGCAGTTCTTC.

V usage is TRBV28 and J usage is TRBJ2-7; D is perhaps TRBD1 (6 bases). The germline gives CDR1 MDHEN, CDR2 SYDVKM. This CDR3 is 14 amino acids long. V lost 10 bases and J 4 bases, leaving 20 bases between the germline ends. CDR3 sequence reads: CAIGDRGRGYEQYF. CDR3 DNA: TGTGCCATCGGGGATAGGGGCAGGGGATACGAGCAGTACTTC.

This clonotype was seen at least ten times. This chain connects TRBV6-5 to TRBJ2-7; possible D gene TRBD2, 6 bases. Germline V gene sequence: CDR1 MNHEY, CDR2 SVGAGI. The CDR3 is 13 amino acids. V shed 2 bases and J shed 6 bases, with 11 bases lying between them. The CDR3 bases are TGTGCCAGCAGTTACCCCGGGAGTTCCGAGCAGTACTTC. As protein: CASSYPGSSEQYF.

In the case of this clonotype: A read error may be the cause here, since a much bigger clone is one base away. The chain joins TRBV28 to TRBJ2-2; 7 bases map to TRBD1. The CDR3 has 14 amino acids. Germline V gene sequence: CDR1 MDHEN, CDR2 SYDVKM. CDR3 protein: CVSIGQAHTGELFF. The CDR3 DNA reads as TGTGTCAGCATCGGACAGGCCCACACCGGGGAGCTGTTTTTT.

On this clonotype itself: A much bigger clone sits one base away, suggesting this may be a read error. CDR3 in DNA: TGCGACAGCAGCCCGGCTAGAGACGGGTTCGAGCAGTACTTC. Its translation is CDSSPARDGFEQYF. The chain links TRBV4-3 to TRBJ2-7; D is unclear. In germline, CDR1 is LGHNA, CDR2 YSLEER. The CDR3 runs 14 residues.

The sample holds many counts of this clonotype. This chain links TRBV2 with TRBJ1-5; perhaps TRBD1 as D (6 bases). Germline loops: CDR1 SNHLY, CDR2 FYNNEI. Trimming removed 4 bases at V and 7 bases at J, with 14 bases between. The CDR3 loop spans 14 amino acids. CDR3 sequence: CASSATGEGQPQHF. Written as DNA, the CDR3 is TGTGCCAGCAGTGCGACAGGAGAGGGGCAGCCCCAGCATTTT.